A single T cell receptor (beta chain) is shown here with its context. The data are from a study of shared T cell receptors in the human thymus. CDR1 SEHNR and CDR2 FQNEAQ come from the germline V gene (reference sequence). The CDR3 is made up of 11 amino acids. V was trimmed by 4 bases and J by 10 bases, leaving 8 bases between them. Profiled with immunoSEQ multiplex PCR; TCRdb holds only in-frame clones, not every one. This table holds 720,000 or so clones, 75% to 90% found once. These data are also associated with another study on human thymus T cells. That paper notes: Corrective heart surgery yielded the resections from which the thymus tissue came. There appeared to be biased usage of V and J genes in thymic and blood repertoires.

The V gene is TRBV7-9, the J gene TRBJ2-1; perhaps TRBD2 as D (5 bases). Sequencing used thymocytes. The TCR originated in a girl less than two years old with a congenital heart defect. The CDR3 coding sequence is TGTGCCAGCAGCTCCCGGGGAGAGCAGTTCTTC. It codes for CASSSRGEQFF.